This T cell receptor (beta chain) was identified during a study of T cells in Graves' hyperthyroidism and ophthalmopathy. This clonotype has at least ten counts. Amplification yielded TCR beta CDR3 regions, with RNA transcripts as the source. Primed by the HTBI set, a first-round RT-PCR was run on the TCR CDR3. TCRdb used MiXCR to reprocess the multiplex PCR reads, holding one entry per CDR3 protein. Here the sample spans about 480,000 distinct CDR3 sequences, 20% to 25% being singletons. Germline loops: CDR1 LGHDT, CDR2 YNNKEL (reference sequence). The CDR3 sequence is 14 residues long. Trimming removed 1 base at V and 2 bases at J, with 7 bases between.

Sequencing was performed on blood. V usage is TRBV3-1 and J usage is TRBJ2-3; D is possibly TRBD2 (6 bases). The source is a woman aged 65 to 85 with Graves' ophthalmopathy. CDR3 in amino acids: CASSQGGITDTQYF. CDR3 DNA: TGTGCCAGCAGCCAAGGCGGGATCACAGATACGCAGTATTTT.